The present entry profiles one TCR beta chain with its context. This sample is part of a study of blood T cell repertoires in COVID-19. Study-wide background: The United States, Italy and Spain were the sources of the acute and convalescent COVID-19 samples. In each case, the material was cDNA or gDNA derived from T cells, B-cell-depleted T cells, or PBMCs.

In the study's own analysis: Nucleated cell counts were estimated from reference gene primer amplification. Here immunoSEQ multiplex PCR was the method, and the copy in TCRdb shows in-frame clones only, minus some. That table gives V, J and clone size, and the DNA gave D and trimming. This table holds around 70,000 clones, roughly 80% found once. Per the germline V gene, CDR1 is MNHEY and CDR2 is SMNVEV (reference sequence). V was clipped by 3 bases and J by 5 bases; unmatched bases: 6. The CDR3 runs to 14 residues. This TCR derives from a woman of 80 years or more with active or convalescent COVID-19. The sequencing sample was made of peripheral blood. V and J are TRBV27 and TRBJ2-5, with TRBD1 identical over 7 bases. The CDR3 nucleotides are TGTGCCAGCAGTTTGACAGGGTCGGGGGAGACCCAGTACTTC. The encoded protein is CASSLTGSGETQYF.